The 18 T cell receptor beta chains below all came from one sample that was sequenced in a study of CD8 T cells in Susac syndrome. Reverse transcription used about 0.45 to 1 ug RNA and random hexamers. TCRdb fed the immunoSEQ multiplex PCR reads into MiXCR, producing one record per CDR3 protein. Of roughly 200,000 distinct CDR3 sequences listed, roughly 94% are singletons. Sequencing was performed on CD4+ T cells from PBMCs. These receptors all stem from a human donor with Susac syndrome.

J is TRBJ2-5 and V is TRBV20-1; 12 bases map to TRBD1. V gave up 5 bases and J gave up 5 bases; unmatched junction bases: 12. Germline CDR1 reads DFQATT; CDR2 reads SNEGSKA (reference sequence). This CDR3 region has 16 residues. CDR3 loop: CSADTRDRGPGETQYF. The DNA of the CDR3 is TGCAGTGCTGACACTCGGGACAGGGGGCCGGGTGAGACCCAGTACTTC.

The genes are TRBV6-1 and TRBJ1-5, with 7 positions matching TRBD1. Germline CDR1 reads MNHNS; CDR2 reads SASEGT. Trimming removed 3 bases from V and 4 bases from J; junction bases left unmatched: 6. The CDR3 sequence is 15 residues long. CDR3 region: CASSDNTGANQPQHF. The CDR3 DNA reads TGTGCCAGCAGTGATAATACAGGGGCAAATCAGCCCCAGCATTTT.

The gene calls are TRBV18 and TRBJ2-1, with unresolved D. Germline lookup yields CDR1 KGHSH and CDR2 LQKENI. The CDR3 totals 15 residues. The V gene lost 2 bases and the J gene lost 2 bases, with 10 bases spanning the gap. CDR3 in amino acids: CASSPRSLTYNEQFF. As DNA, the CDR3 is TGTGCCAGCTCACCAAGGAGCCTAACCTACAATGAGCAGTTCTTC.

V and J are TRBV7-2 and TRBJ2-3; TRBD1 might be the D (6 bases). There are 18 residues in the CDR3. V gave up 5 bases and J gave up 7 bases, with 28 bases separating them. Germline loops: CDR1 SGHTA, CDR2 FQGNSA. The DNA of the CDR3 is TGTGCCAGCAGCGAACGGCCCCGGGACATGGGACCGACGTATACGCAGTATTTT. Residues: CASSERPRDMGPTYTQYF.

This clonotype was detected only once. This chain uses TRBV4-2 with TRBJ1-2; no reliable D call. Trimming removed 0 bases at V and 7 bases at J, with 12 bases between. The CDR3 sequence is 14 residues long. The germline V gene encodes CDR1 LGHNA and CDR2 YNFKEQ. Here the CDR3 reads CASSQDYRTGGYTF. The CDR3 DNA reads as TGTGCCAGCAGCCAAGATTACCGGACCGGTGGCTACACCTTC.

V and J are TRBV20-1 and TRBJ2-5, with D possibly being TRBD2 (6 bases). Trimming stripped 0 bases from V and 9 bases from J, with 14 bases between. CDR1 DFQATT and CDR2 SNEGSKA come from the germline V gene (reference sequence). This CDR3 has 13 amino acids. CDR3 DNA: TGCAGTGCTAGAGAGCCGGAGGGCGAGGCCCAGTACTTC. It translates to CSAREPEGEAQYF.

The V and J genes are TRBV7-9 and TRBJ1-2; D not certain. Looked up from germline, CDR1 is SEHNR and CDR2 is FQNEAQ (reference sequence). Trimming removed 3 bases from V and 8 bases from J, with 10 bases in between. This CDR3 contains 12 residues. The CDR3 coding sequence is TGTGCCAGCAGCTTGGGCGATTTGGGCTACACCTTC. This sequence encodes CASSLGDLGYTF.

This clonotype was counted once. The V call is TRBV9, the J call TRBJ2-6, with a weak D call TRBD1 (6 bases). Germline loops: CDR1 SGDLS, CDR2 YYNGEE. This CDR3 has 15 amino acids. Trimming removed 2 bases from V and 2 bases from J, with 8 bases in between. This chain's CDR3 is CASSVPGAGANVLTF. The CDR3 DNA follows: TGTGCCAGCAGCGTCCCAGGGGCTGGGGCCAACGTCCTGACTTTC.

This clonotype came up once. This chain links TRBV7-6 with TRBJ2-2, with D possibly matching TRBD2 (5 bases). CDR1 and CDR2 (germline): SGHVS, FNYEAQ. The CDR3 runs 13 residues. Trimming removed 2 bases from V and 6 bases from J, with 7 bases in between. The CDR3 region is CASSLFGAGELFF. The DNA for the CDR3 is TGTGCCAGCAGCTTATTCGGGGCCGGGGAGCTGTTTTTT.

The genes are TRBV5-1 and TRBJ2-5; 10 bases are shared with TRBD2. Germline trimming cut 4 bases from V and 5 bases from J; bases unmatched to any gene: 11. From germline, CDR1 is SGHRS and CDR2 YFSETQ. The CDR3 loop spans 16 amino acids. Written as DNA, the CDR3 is TGCGCCAGCAGCCCTCAGACTAGCGGGCAGGGCGAGACCCAGTACTTC. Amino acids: CASSPQTSGQGETQYF.

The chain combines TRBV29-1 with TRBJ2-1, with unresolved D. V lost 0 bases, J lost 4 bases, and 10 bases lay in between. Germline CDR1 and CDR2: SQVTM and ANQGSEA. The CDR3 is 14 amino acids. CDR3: CSVEDRVRYNEQFF. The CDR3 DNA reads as TGCAGCGTTGAAGACCGGGTAAGGTACAATGAGCAGTTCTTC.

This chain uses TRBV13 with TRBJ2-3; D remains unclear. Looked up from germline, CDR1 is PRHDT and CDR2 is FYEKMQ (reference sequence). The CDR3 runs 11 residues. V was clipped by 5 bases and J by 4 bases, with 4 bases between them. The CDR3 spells CASSTADTQYF. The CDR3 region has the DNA TGTGCCAGCAGCACAGCAGATACGCAGTATTTT.

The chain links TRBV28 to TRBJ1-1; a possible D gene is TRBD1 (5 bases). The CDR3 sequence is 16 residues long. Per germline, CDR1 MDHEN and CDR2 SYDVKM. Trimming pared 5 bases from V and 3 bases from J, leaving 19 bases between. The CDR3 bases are TGTGCCAGCAGTCCCATAGGGGTGTTGGGGGACACTGAAGCTTTCTTT. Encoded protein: CASSPIGVLGDTEAFF.

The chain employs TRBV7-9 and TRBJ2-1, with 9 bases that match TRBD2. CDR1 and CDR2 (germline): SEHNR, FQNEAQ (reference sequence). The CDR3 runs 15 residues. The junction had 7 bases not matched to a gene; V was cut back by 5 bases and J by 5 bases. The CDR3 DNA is TGTGCCAGCAGCGCGAGCGTAGCGGGAGACAATGAGCAGTTCTTC. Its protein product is CASSASVAGDNEQFF.

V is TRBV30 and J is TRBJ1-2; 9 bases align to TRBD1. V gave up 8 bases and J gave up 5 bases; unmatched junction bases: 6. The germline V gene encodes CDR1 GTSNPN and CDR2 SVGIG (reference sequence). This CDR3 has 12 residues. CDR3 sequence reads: CARKQGAYGYTF. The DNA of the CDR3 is TGTGCCCGAAAACAGGGGGCATATGGCTACACCTTC.

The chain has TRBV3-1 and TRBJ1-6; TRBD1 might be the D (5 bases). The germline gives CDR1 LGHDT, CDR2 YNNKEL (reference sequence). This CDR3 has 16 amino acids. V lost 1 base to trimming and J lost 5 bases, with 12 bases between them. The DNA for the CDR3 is TGTGCCAGCAGCCAAGTTGCCGGGACTCATAATTCACCCCTCCACTTT. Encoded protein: CASSQVAGTHNSPLHF.

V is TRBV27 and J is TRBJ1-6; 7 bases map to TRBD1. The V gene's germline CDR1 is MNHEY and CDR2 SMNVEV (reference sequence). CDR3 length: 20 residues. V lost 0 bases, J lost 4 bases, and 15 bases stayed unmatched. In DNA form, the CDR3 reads TGTGCCAGCAGTTTATCGCGGGACAGCGCCATCCGCACTTATAATTCACCCCTCCACTTT. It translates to CASSLSRDSAIRTYNSPLHF.

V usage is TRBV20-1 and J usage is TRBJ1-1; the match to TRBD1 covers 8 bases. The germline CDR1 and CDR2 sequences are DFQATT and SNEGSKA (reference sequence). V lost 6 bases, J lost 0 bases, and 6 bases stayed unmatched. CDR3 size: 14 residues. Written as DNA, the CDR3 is TGCAGTGCCTTTCCGACAGGGGTGAACACTGAAGCTTTCTTT. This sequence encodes CSAFPTGVNTEAFF.